The clone carrying this T cell receptor beta chain was seen a handful of times. This entry comes from a study of blood T cell repertoires in COVID-19. Study context: The United States, Italy and Spain supplied acute and convalescent COVID-19 samples. PBMCs, B-cell-depleted T cells, or T cells provided the cDNA or gDNA that made up the material.

CDR3 size: 13 residues. Germline V gene data show CDR1 as MDHEN and CDR2 as SYDVKM. With 8 bases clipped from V and 4 bases from J, the junction kept 7 bases outside the gene matches. As processed by the authors: Estimation of nucleated cell counts was performed using reference gene primer amplification. This table comes from immunoSEQ multiplex PCR, and its TCRdb copy is limited to in-frame clones, with some not included. V, J and clone size are those of that table, while D and trimming were read from the DNA. This sample carries around 140,000 clones, 80% to 90% of them seen once, and the ten largest clones take approximately 1.5%.

The chain combines TRBV28 with TRBJ1-2; 7 bases are shared with TRBD1. Sequencing was done on a sample of peripheral blood. This TCR came from a woman aged 45-65 years with acute or convalescent COVID-19. This CDR3 is CASGRQGSYGYTF. DNA for the CDR3: TGTGCCAGCGGAAGACAGGGTTCCTATGGCTACACCTTC.